What follows is one TCR beta chain and its context. The sample originates from a study of blood T cell repertoires in COVID-19. Across the study: Recovery among Cohort 3 donors was established by two negative PCRs, clearance, or symptom resolution. T cells, B-cell-depleted T cells, or PBMCs provided the cDNA or gDNA that served as material.

Everyone who took part was roughly 18 to 89 years old, and they came from about 23 US areas. The protocol was immunoSEQ multiplex PCR, while the TCRdb copy is restricted to in-frame clones and leaves out a portion. The data hold 350,000 to 400,000 clones, with around 87% observed a single time. CDR1 is LGHNA, CDR2 YNFKEQ, per germline. V dropped 0 bases and J dropped 7; count of bases not matched to a gene: 13. This CDR3 contains 17 residues. The J gene is TRBJ2-3, the V gene TRBV4-2, with 7 bases fitting TRBD2. The sequenced sample was PBMCs or T cells enriched from blood (not recorded which). This TCR was sampled from a middle-aged man in a cohort exposed to, infected with or recovered from COVID-19 (not recorded which). The CDR3 region has the DNA TGTGCCAGCAGCCAAGAGATTGGGGGGAGCGGGACCTATACGCAGTATTTT. It yields the protein CASSQEIGGSGTYTQYF.